The 9 T cell receptor beta chains presented below share a single source sample, sequenced in a study of blood T cell repertoires in COVID-19. TCRdb's copy holds only in-frame clones and misses some; the assay was immunoSEQ multiplex PCR. The sample has more than 35,000 clones, around 87% seen once. Sequenced: peripheral blood. The receptors shown here come from a man younger than 40 with active or convalescent COVID-19.

V gene TRBV2 combines with J gene TRBJ1-6, with 8 bases that match TRBD1. Germline assignment: CDR1 SNHLY and CDR2 FYNNEI. CDR3 length: 13 residues. V lost 6 bases to trimming and J lost 9 bases; unmatched junction nucleotides: 4. In DNA, the CDR3 is TGTGCCAGCAGCCGACAGGGGAGTTCACCCCTCCACTTT. It is translated as CASSRQGSSPLHF.

The chain carries TRBV14 and TRBJ2-3, with TRBD2 matching over 9 bases. The CDR3 spans 15 residues. V shed 1 base and J 9 bases; nucleotides not matched to a gene: 8. Per the germline V gene, CDR1 is SGHDN and CDR2 is FVKESK. The CDR3 spells CASSQALRSGRTQYF. The CDR3 DNA sequence: TGTGCCAGCAGCCAAGCATTAAGAAGCGGGAGGACGCAGTATTTT.

This chain connects TRBV18 to TRBJ1-1; TRBD1 aligns across 7 bases. V trimming: 2 bases; J trimming: 2 bases; junction bases outside the gene matches: 5. Germline V gives CDR1 KGHSH, CDR2 LQKENI. CDR3 length: 15 residues. CDR3 sequence (DNA): TGTGCCAGCTCACCAACCGGGACAGTCAACACTGAAGCTTTCTTT. This translates into CASSPTGTVNTEAFF.

This clone appeared once. The chain joins TRBV5-1 to TRBJ2-7; D is unclear. The CDR3 has 14 amino acids. The germline V gene encodes CDR1 SGHRS and CDR2 YFSETQ. Between the trimmed V and J ends, which lost 0 bases and 1 base, there was a span of 8 bases. In DNA form, the CDR3 reads TGCGCCAGCAGCTTGGGAGCAGGATCCTACGAGCAGTACTTC. It specifies CASSLGAGSYEQYF.

V usage is TRBV27 and J usage is TRBJ2-5; TRBD2 matches at 10 bases. Per the germline V gene, CDR1 is MNHEY and CDR2 is SMNVEV (reference sequence). The CDR3 is made up of 13 amino acids. Germline trimming cut 8 bases from V and 8 bases from J; bases unmatched to any gene: 8. The CDR3 loop is CASSSGGARTQYF. In nucleotides, the CDR3 is TGTGCCAGCTCTAGCGGGGGAGCAAGAACCCAGTACTTC.

This clone was seen a single time. The gene calls are TRBV7-2 and TRBJ1-2, with TRBD1 matching over 9 bases. Per germline, CDR1 SGHTA and CDR2 FQGNSA. J gave up 2 bases and V 1 base, and 5 bases lay outside the gene matches. This CDR3 region has 16 residues. This CDR3 is CASSLGGQGVNYGYTF. The CDR3 region has the DNA TGTGCCAGCAGCTTAGGGGGACAGGGAGTGAACTATGGCTACACCTTC. Looking up the rest from reference TRBV7-2 and TRBJ1-2 gives the full variable domain: GAGVSQSPSNKVTEKGKDVELRCDPISGHTALYWYRQSLGQGLEFLIYFQGNSAPDKSGLPSDRFSAERTGGSVSTLTIQRTQQEDSAVYLCASSLGGQGVNYGYTFGSGTRLTVV.

The genes are TRBV12-3 or TRBV12-4 and TRBJ2-7; D not certain. Trimming cost V 7 bases and J 5 bases, with 6 bases left between them. The CDR3 has 10 amino acids. The CDR3 DNA follows: TGTGCCAGCACCTTCCACGAGCAGTACTTC. Protein product: CASTFHEQYF.

This chain joins TRBV24-1 and TRBJ1-4; D unresolved. The germline V and J ends were trimmed by 3 bases and 1 base, with 5 bases remaining between them. This CDR3 contains 14 residues. Germline V lookup: CDR1 KGHDR, CDR2 SFDVKD. The DNA for the CDR3 is TGTGCCACCAGTGATACCGGAACTAATGAAAAACTGTTTTTT. Translating gives CATSDTGTNEKLFF.

CDR3 DNA: TGTGCCAGCAGAACCAATAGACAGGGTTTAGATACGCAGTATTTT. Encoded protein: CASRTNRQGLDTQYF. The rearrangement joins TRBV27 to TRBJ2-3; 7 nucleotides match TRBD1. Germline trimming cut 6 bases from V and 5 bases from J; bases unmatched to any gene: 11. Germline V lookup: CDR1 MNHEY, CDR2 SMNVEV (reference sequence). There are 15 residues in the CDR3.